This T cell receptor (beta chain) was sequenced for a study of T cell responses to AZD1222 COVID-19 vaccine (dated by TCRdb to the early 2020s). Notes on the research overall: AZD1222 recipients given second doses at about 4 weeks or at about 12 weeks were pooled, since spike-specific TCR depth and breadth were not found to differ between the two schedules. A total of just over 230 trial participants underwent TCR sequencing, of whom 207 had received two doses of AZD1222 and some 26 had received two doses of the MenACWY control vaccine. Trial participants were enrolled by age into subgroups of 18-55, 56-69 and 70-plus years, and roughly 160, 29 and 62 TCR-sequenced participants, respectively, were included in these subgroups.

A note on this clone: There is no known antigen for this receptor. No much larger clone is present one base from it, and per-base qualities are unavailable.

The CDR3 regions of human TCRbeta chains were analyzed by immunosequencing. Regarding the original processing steps: Repertoire TCRs were matched against a reference library of SARS-CoV-2-specific TCRs generated with the MIRA antigen-specificity platform. Breadth was defined as the fraction of unique TCRs that were SARS-CoV-2-associated. Depth was defined as the fraction of total T cells that were SARS-CoV-2-associated. Using the MIRA data, each spike-specific TCR was mapped to the spike region that the TCR reacts to and placed in a CD4 or CD8 class. Log10-transformed breadth and depth values were compared by one-way ANOVA with Sidak's multiple comparisons tests. TCRdb stores this immuneACCESS table with in-frame sequences only. Part of the clones is absent; in the studies checked, under half of the shortfall reflects unresolved V genes, and no reason is known for the rest. V, J and clone size reflect that table, while D and trimming were determined from the DNA. The sample records about 67,000 clones, 84% of which are singletons. The ten largest clones represent about 20% of the sample.

In the paper's terms, the time point label means: baseline before first vaccination. Samples from vaccinated people were obtained from the UK trials COV001 and COV002, which included a single-blind randomized controlled phase 2/3 trial of AZD1222 (ChAdOx1 nCoV-19) in healthy adults. For TCRbeta chain sequencing, PBMC samples from trial participants were taken at day 0 and at day 28 after the second dose. The study at large found these results: Because no day 14 peak-response samples were available, the repertoires could be characterized only after the peak T cell response. Epitopes outside the regions mutated in the B.1.351 and B.1.1.7 variants were reportedly recognized by nearly half of the unique spike-specific TCRs. Participants were mostly white British and included more females than males, and it was suggested by the authors that clonal diversity may have been underestimated. The 56-69-year group was small, and its depth increase did not reach significance, likely because of low power. CD4 TCRs associated with the vaccine covered the entire spike protein, and the dominant responses were in regions 160-218 and 743-854. After two AZD1222 doses, both the breadth and the depth of spike-specific TCRs were significantly higher than at day 0 and than in MenACWY recipients. Conclusions about previously exposed vaccinees are limited because only a handful of AZD1222 recipients were SARS-CoV-2 seropositive at baseline.

V sheds 5 bases and J sheds 7 bases, leaving 18 bases between their ends. For CDR1 and CDR2, the germline V gene lists SGHVS and FQNEAQ. CDR3 length: 15 amino acids, cysteine to phenylalanine. Only the CDR3 portion is preserved as DNA: 45 bases, with reading frame beginning at the first base. This clonotype was sampled from an adult in good health. Rearrangement joined TRBV7-8 to TRBJ1-5; perhaps TRBD1 is the D gene, with 6 bases matching. The specimen comprised peripheral blood, sampled on day 0 of AZD1222 vaccination. The nucleotide sequence reads TGTGCCAGCAGCCGTATCACAGGGATCCTCCAGCCCCAGCATTTT. Its amino acids are CASSRITGILQPQHF.